A selection of T cell receptor beta chains follows, all from one sample in a study of molecular identifiers for immune sequencing clone quantification. One entry per CDR3 protein, called by TCRdb with MiXCR from the PCR reads. The sample shows some 40,000 distinct CDR3 sequences, roughly 18% of them seen only once. Sequenced material: naive CD8+ T cells from blood, with Jurkat cell RNA spiked in. These receptors all stem from a human donor in good health. Some libraries in this study had Jurkat cell RNA spiked in. CDR3s include the opening cysteine and the closing phenylalanine or tryptophan. D genes are given only for firm matches. Size values are once, few and many counts, or a class for expanded clones, and some rows have none.

many	TRBV27	TRBJ1-1	NA	TGTGCCAGCAGTTTATCTTCAGCCTACGTTGAAGCTTTCTTT	CASSLSSAYVEAFF
many	TRBV12-3/TRBV12-4	TRBJ2-1	TRBD2	TGTGCCAGCAGACCCCAAGCGGGGAGCTCCTACAATGAGCAGTTCTTC	CASRPQAGSSYNEQFF
NA	TRBV7-9	TRBJ2-7	NA	TGTGCCAGCAGCTTAAGTTCCGATTCCTACGAGCAGTACTTC	CASSLSSDSYEQYF
many	TRBV27	TRBJ2-3	NA	TGTGCCAGCAGTTTATTTCGGGAGCGCACAGATACGCAGTATTTT	CASSLFRERTDTQYF
many	TRBV27	TRBJ2-7	TRBD2	TGTGCCAGCAGTTTTTCATTCATAGCGGGAGGGCCAGACGAGCAGTACTTC	CASSFSFIAGGPDEQYF
many	TRBV4-3	TRBJ2-7	NA	TGCGCCAGCAGCCAGGAGGACAGCTCCTACGAGCAGTACTTC	CASSQEDSSYEQYF
many	TRBV11-2	TRBJ2-7	NA	TGTGCCAGCAGCTTAGCCGCGGGGGCTAACTACGAGCAGTACTTC	CASSLAAGANYEQYF
many	TRBV7-2	TRBJ2-1	NA	TGTGCCAGCAGCTTAGTAGGGGGGACCTACAATGAGCAGTTCTTC	CASSLVGGTYNEQFF
many	TRBV19	TRBJ2-7	NA	TGTGCCAGTAGTACCAGGACAGTCTCCTACGAGCAGTACTTC	CASSTRTVSYEQYF
NA	TRBV29-1	TRBJ2-3	NA	TGCAGCGTTGAAGATGTGGGGATGAATTTGGGAGTTGGTGGAGATACGCAGTATTTT	CSVEDVGMNLGVGGDTQYF
many	TRBV11-2	TRBJ1-2	NA	TGTGCCAGCAGCTCCAACTATGGCTACACCTTC	CASSSNYGYTF
many	TRBV12-3/TRBV12-4	TRBJ1-5	NA	TGTGCCAGCAGTTTAGTACGGGGAAATCAGCCCCAGCATTTT	CASSLVRGNQPQHF
many	TRBV27	TRBJ2-3	NA	TGTGCCAGCAGTACAGGGTGGGCAGATACGCAGTATTTT	CASSTGWADTQYF
few	TRBV5-1	TRBJ1-1	NA	TGCGCCAGCACCCTGGCGGCCCGGGGTGAAGCTTTCTTT	CASTLAARGEAFF
NA	TRBV28	TRBJ2-7	NA	TGTGCCAGCAGTTTAGTGCAGGGCTACGAGCAGTACTTC	CASSLVQGYEQYF
many	TRBV4-3	TRBJ2-7	TRBD1	TGTGCCAGCAGCCAAGGACAGGGGAGCGAGCAGTACTTC	CASSQGQGSEQYF
many	TRBV15	TRBJ2-6	NA	TGTGCCACCAGCGGGTTAAGCGACTCTGGGGCCAACGTCCTGACTTTC	CATSGLSDSGANVLTF
many	TRBV6-2/TRBV6-3	TRBJ1-5	TRBD1	TGTGCCAGCAGTTACTCCGCACAGGGGTCAACTTTACGCAATCAGCCCCAGCATTTT	CASSYSAQGSTLRNQPQHF
many	TRBV29-1	TRBJ2-1	NA	TGCAGCGTTGATGTCGGGGTTGAAAGGGATGAGCAGTTCTTC	CSVDVGVERDEQFF
many	TRBV9	TRBJ1-2	TRBD1	TGTGCCAGCAGCGTCCCGGGGACAGGGGGTTATGGCTACACCTTC	CASSVPGTGGYGYTF
NA	TRBV28	TRBJ2-5	NA	TGTGCCAGCAGTTTGAACCCCCCCCAAGAGACCCAGTACTTC	CASSLNPPQETQYF
many	TRBV12-3/TRBV12-4	TRBJ2-7	NA	TGTGCCAGCAGCACCGGGACATTCACCTACGAGCAGTACTTC	CASSTGTFTYEQYF
NA	TRBV15	TRBJ2-7	TRBD1	TGTGCCACCAGCACACAGGGGGCCACCTACGAGCAGTACTTC	CATSTQGATYEQYF
many	TRBV7-2	TRBJ1-1	NA	TGTGCCAGCAGCCCCACCCTCAGGGATCCTGAAGCTTTCTTT	CASSPTLRDPEAFF
NA	TRBV7-7	TRBJ2-5	NA	TGTGCCAGCAGCTTAGAAGGAGGGAGGCAGACCCAGTACTTC	CASSLEGGRQTQYF
many	TRBV7-8	TRBJ2-1	NA	TGTGCCAGCAGCTTAGGCGTCCATGGTTACAATGAGCAGTTCTTC	CASSLGVHGYNEQFF
many	TRBV6-6	TRBJ1-1	TRBD1	TGTGCCAGCCTCCGGGACAGGGGAAGTTTCACTGAAGCTTTCTTT	CASLRDRGSFTEAFF
many	TRBV12-3/TRBV12-4	TRBJ2-7	TRBD1	TGTGCCAGCAGTTTGGCCGGGACAGACTACGAGCAGTACTTC	CASSLAGTDYEQYF
many	TRBV28	TRBJ2-3	NA	TGTGCCAGCAGTTTTGGTTTTGGTCCAGATACGCAGTATTTT	CASSFGFGPDTQYF
many	TRBV5-1	TRBJ2-2	NA	TGCGCCAGCAGCAAGGTCGACCCTGGGACCGGGGAGCTGTTTTTT	CASSKVDPGTGELFF
many	TRBV28	TRBJ2-7	NA	TGTGCCAGCAGGGCGCAGGACTCCTACGAGCAGTACTTC	CASRAQDSYEQYF
many	TRBV5-5	TRBJ2-1	NA	TGTGCCAGCAGCTTGGGCGAGCTATCCAACAATGAGCAGTTCTTC	CASSLGELSNNEQFF
NA	TRBV5-8	TRBJ2-2	NA	TGTGCCAGCAGCCTATTCATACGCGGGACAGTGAACACCGGGGAGCCGTTTTTT	CASSLFIRGTVNTGEPFF
once	TRBV28	TRBJ2-1	NA	TGTGCCAGCAGTTTATTCGGACTGTACAATGAGCAGTTCTTC	CASSLFGLYNEQFF
many	TRBV6-2/TRBV6-3	TRBJ2-7	NA	TGTGCCAGCACCGACCAGGGGGGCTACGAGCAGTACTTC	CASTDQGGYEQYF
many	TRBV11-2	TRBJ2-1	NA	TGTGCCAGCAGCTTAGAGGGGCGGCTACTGGGCCATGAGCAGTTCTTC	CASSLEGRLLGHEQFF
many	TRBV2	TRBJ2-7	NA	TGTGCCAGCACCCTGGGGGAAGGGACCTACGAGCAGTACTTC	CASTLGEGTYEQYF
many	TRBV7-9	TRBJ2-7	NA	TGTGCCAGCAGCTTAGACACCGCCGAGCAGTACTTC	CASSLDTAEQYF
NA	TRBV7-8	TRBJ1-5	NA	TGTGCCAGCAGCCAGAGACTTGGGGGCAATCAGCCCCAGCATTTT	CASSQRLGGNQPQHF
many	TRBV5-4	TRBJ2-2	NA	TGTGCCAGCAGCTTGGCGCTACGGCCCAACACCGGGGAGCTGTTTTTT	CASSLALRPNTGELFF
many	TRBV5-1	TRBJ2-1	NA	TGCGCCAGCAGCTCCCCCTCGGAGAGCTCCTACAATGAGCAGTTCTTC	CASSSPSESSYNEQFF
few	TRBV29-1	TRBJ2-3	NA	TGCAGCGTTGATTGGCGGGGCACAGATACGCAGTATTTT	CSVDWRGTDTQYF
many	TRBV4-1	TRBJ2-5	TRBD2	TGCGCCAGCAGCCAGAGGGGTAGTAGCGGGGGAGGGGGGGAGACCCAGTACTTC	CASSQRGSSGGGGETQYF
many	TRBV4-2	TRBJ2-1	NA	TGTGCCAGCAGCCATCTAGGCGATGAGCAGTTCTTC	CASSHLGDEQFF
many	TRBV20-1	TRBJ2-7	NA	TGCAGTGCTAGAGGGGGCGGGACGTTAGTCTACGAGCAGTACTTC	CSARGGGTLVYEQYF
medium-sized	TRBV28	TRBJ2-7	NA	TGTGCCAGCAGTTCCGGGACTTTAGCCTACGAGCAGTACTTC	CASSSGTLAYEQYF
NA	TRBV27	TRBJ2-5	TRBD1	TGTGCCAGCGGGGACAGGGTACTCGCCGAGACCCAGTACTTC	CASGDRVLAETQYF
many	TRBV7-8	TRBJ2-3	NA	TGTGCCAGCAGCTCAATAACAGATACGCAGTATTTT	CASSSITDTQYF
many	TRBV25-1	TRBJ2-7	TRBD2	TGTGCCAGTAAGAAGCGGGAGTCGAACTCCTACGAGCAGTACTTC	CASKKRESNSYEQYF
few	TRBV4-3	TRBJ2-5	NA	TGCGCCAGCAGCCAAGCGCGTGGAGGAGGGGAGACCCAGTACTTC	CASSQARGGGETQYF
NA	TRBV9	TRBJ2-7	TRBD1	TGTGCCAGCAGCACAGGTGACAGGGGCATTCTCTACGAGCAGTACTTC	CASSTGDRGILYEQYF
many	TRBV25-1	TRBJ1-1	NA	TGTGCCAGCAGTGAAGGGTATAACACTGAAGCTTTCTTT	CASSEGYNTEAFF
many	TRBV5-5	TRBJ2-1	TRBD1	TGTGCCAGCAGCCCGACAGGGGGCGGCGAGCAGTTCTTC	CASSPTGGGEQFF
many	TRBV6-2/TRBV6-3	TRBJ1-4	NA	TGTGCCAGCAGTGACCGGCAGGAGGGAGAAGAAAAACTGTTTTTT	CASSDRQEGEEKLFF
NA	TRBV20-1	TRBJ2-1	TRBD2	TGCAGTGCTACTAGCGGGACCGACTTATATGAGCAGTTCTTC	CSATSGTDLYEQFF
NA	TRBV14	TRBJ2-3	NA	TGTGCCAGCAGCCAAATACCTGAAGATACGCAGTATTTT	CASSQIPEDTQYF
NA	TRBV4-2	TRBJ1-5	NA	TGTGCCAGCAGCCAAGCTCAATATAGCAATCAGCCCCAGCATTTT	CASSQAQYSNQPQHF
NA	TRBV28	TRBJ2-7	NA	TGTGCCAACAGTTTTGGCTACGAGCAGTACTTC	CANSFGYEQYF
many	TRBV6-2/TRBV6-3	TRBJ1-1	TRBD1	TGTGCCAGCAGTTACTCGACGGGAAGACAGGGCAGCGAAGCTTTCTTT	CASSYSTGRQGSEAFF